This T cell receptor (beta chain) was sequenced for a study of blood T cells in healthy people across ages (dated by TCRdb to 2014 to 2015). Regarding the study in general: In model experiments, template switching captured roughly one uniquely barcoded TCR beta cDNA molecule for every two T cells. Age-related changes in TCR beta repertoire diversity were measured in the study by deep sequencing normalized with unique cDNA molecular identifiers. Four age groups were formed from the donors: young (average approximately 16 years), middle-aged (around 40), aged (about 62) and long-lived (less than 85). To avoid experimental bias, donors of different ages were distributed randomly across sequencing lanes. Two additional independent replicas of 1 million unique cDNA reads from the same blood draw were analyzed for two donors (one aged 18 to 30 and one aged 80 or older). Paper-wide results and their limitations: Because the CMV infection status of the donors was unknown, age-related changes in expanded clonotypes may potentially have been confounded. Conclusive comparison of naive and antigen-experienced compartments was prevented by the profiling of bulk unsorted PBMCs. The percentage of naive T cells measured by flow cytometry correlated strongly with observed TCR beta diversity. Observed TCR beta diversity per million T cells fell roughly linearly with age, and a significant reduction was already apparent by age around 39. The long-lived group showed more naive CD4+ T cells, fewer expanded clones and increased TCR diversity than the aged group, suggesting age selection. Estimates of total diversity from one million sequenced T cells were regarded as lower bounds and underestimates.

Library preparation employed 5' RACE. Sequencing instrument: Illumina HiSeq 2500. A second PCR of roughly 6 to 11 cycles was performed with a sample-barcoded 5' primer and a J-beta primer mix. A unique molecular identifier was introduced onto each TCR beta cDNA molecule by a template-switch 5' adaptor carrying 12 random nucleotides. Each sample yielded at least 3 million CDR3-containing paired-end reads. All of the RNA was converted into first-strand cDNA using the Mint cDNA synthesis kit, with a TRBC-specific oligonucleotide serving as the primer. Following uracil-DNA glycosylase treatment, a first 18-cycle PCR with universal primers M1SS and BC2_uni_R was performed on all cDNA. As for the original processing: Each sample was normalized by randomly selecting 1 million high-quality reads, each carrying a distinct molecular identifier. Reads sharing molecular identifiers were discarded rather than binned into consensus sequences. CDR3 identification, clonotype clustering and error correction used MiTCR with a Q25 quality threshold and the strictest error-elimination algorithm. Lower-bound total TCR beta diversity was estimated with a nonparametric unseen species model using Euler transformation. Using fastp trimming at Q25 and MiXCR clonotype assembly, TCRdb reanalyzed the public sequencing data and kept in-frame beta chains. Merged by CDR3 protein, the rows form single entries marked with the most common genes and DNA. None of the V and J calls come from the authors' own analysis; TCRdb made them. A total of nearly 800,000 distinct CDR3 sequences appear in this sample, around 50% of them only once. About 26% of the sample comes from the top ten.

About this clonotype: Its antigen is unknown. There are no base qualities to consult, and no much larger clone falls within one base.

The donors were some 36 Caucasian individuals from Russia, aged 6 to 90 years, who were systemically healthy. Each donor gave 8 to 10 milliliters of peripheral blood, drawn into EDTA-treated Vacutainer tubes. Ficoll-Paque density-gradient centrifugation was used to isolate PBMCs, with at least 6.5 million obtained per sample. Trizol reagent was used to extract total RNA from the PBMCs, yielding at least 6 micrograms per sample. For every donor, flow cytometry on a PBMC aliquot measured the percentage of naive CD45RAhigh/CD27high T cells. The cysteine opens and the phenylalanine closes a CDR3 of 14 amino acids. Only the CDR3 DNA is retained, 42 bases long and in frame from the first base.

The chain was built from TRBV21-1 and TRBJ2-7. TRBV21-1 is given as a pseudogene. What was sequenced was blood. The sequence came from a man between 35 and 55 years old in good health. CDR3 sequence: CASSTLQWSYEQYF. The DNA sequence reads TGTGCCAGCAGCACCTTGCAGTGGAGCTACGAGCAGTACTTC.